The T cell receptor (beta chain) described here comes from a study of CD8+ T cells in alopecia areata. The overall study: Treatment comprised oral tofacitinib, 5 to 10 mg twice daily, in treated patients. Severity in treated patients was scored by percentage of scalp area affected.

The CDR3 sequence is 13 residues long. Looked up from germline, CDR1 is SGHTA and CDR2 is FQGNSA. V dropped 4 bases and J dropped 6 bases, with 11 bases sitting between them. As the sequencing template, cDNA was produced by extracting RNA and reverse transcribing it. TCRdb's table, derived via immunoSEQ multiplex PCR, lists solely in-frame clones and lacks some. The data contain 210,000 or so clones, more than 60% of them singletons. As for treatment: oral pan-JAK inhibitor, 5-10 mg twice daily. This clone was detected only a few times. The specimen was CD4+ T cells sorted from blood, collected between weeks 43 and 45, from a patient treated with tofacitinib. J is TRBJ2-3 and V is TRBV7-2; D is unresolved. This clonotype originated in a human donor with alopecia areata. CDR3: CASSSTREDTQYF. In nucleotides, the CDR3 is TGTGCCAGCAGCTCGACCCGAGAGGATACGCAGTATTTT.